This T cell receptor (beta chain) stems from a study of blood T cell repertoires in COVID-19. About the study: Acute and convalescent COVID-19 specimens originated in the United States, Italy and Spain. Sources were T cells, B-cell-depleted T cells, or PBMCs; the material itself was cDNA or gDNA.

In the original workflow: Reference gene primers were amplified, and this amplification served to estimate nucleated cell counts. Method: immunoSEQ multiplex PCR; TCRdb's copy keeps in-frame clones and lacks some. For V, J and clone size, that table is used; D and trimming come from the DNA. The sample has 100,000 to 150,000 clones, 80% to 85% seen once. Germline CDR1 is SGDLS and CDR2 is YYNGEE. The V gene lost 0 bases and the J gene lost 4 bases, with 8 bases spanning the gap. The CDR3 has 13 residues. The clonotype comes from a woman aged 30 to 39 who had recovered from COVID-19. The chain couples TRBV9 to TRBJ2-7; D gene unclear. The sequenced sample consisted of peripheral blood. DNA for the CDR3: TGTGCCAGCAGCGTAGAGTACGGTTACGAGCAGTACTTC. This codes for CASSVEYGYEQYF.